These 9 T cell receptor beta chains were sequenced from one sample in a study of T cell repertoires in aging, cancer and after chemotherapy. The template was genomic DNA from peripheral blood, not RNA. Multiplex touch-down PCR with TRB-A/B primers amplified rearranged V-D-J TRB sequences. A single record per CDR3 protein comes from TCRdb applying MiXCR to the multiplex PCR reads. The table has over 3,000 distinct CDR3 sequences, roughly 42% seen once. The specimen was blood. Receptors were obtained from a human donor with a solid tumor.

This chain connects TRBV20-1 to TRBJ2-7; 8 bases are a match to TRBD1. This CDR3 has 13 residues. J was trimmed by 3 bases and V by 6 bases; bases with no gene match: 7. CDR1 DFQATT and CDR2 SNEGSKA come from the germline V gene (reference sequence). In DNA, the CDR3 is TGCAGTGCCTTACCCGACAGGGGCTACGAGCAGTACTTC. Translation gives CSALPDRGYEQYF.

This clonotype was seen only a few times. This sequence joins TRBV19 and TRBJ2-7; D gene unclear. The CDR3 is made up of 14 amino acids. The germline V gene has CDR1 LNHDA and CDR2 SQIVND (reference sequence). V lost 1 base, J lost 3 bases, and 10 bases lay in between. CDR3 DNA: TGTGCCAGTAGTATAGTCCCTTGGGGCTACGAGCAGTACTTC. This gives the protein CASSIVPWGYEQYF. The full variable domain, rest sourced from reference TRBV19 and TRBJ2-7, is DGGITQSPKYLFRKEGQNVTLSCEQNLNHDAMYWYRQDPGQGLRLIYYSQIVNDFQKGDIAEGYSVSREKKESFPLTVTSAQKNPTAFYLCASSIVPWGYEQYFGPGTRLTVT.

The chain carries TRBV28 and TRBJ1-4; D gene uncertain. Trimming took off 5 bases at V and 7 bases at J, with 14 bases between the two ends. The CDR3 runs to 14 residues. Germline values: CDR1 MDHEN, CDR2 SYDVKM. The CDR3 protein is CASSVTRASEKLFF. The CDR3 DNA is TGTGCCAGCAGTGTGACGCGAGCCTCTGAAAAACTGTTTTTT.

The chain uses TRBV10-3 and TRBJ2-3; no reliable D call. V shed 4 bases and J shed 3 bases, with 8 bases lying between them. This CDR3 is 13 amino acids long. In germline, CDR1 is ENHRY, CDR2 SYGVKD. CDR3 sequence (DNA): TGTGCCATCAGTGGGCCGAAGACAGATACGCAGTATTTT. As protein: CAISGPKTDTQYF.

The rearrangement joins TRBV5-3 to TRBJ1-1; D remains unclear. TRBV5-3 is flagged as an ORF with uncertain function. Trimming stripped 0 bases from V and 1 base from J, with 7 bases between. The CDR3 extends over 14 amino acids. The CDR3 spells CARSLAWQNTEAFF. DNA for the CDR3: TGTGCCAGAAGCTTGGCCTGGCAGAACACTGAAGCTTTCTTT.

This clonotype has just a few counts. V and J are TRBV20-1 and TRBJ2-1; unclear D gene. Germline values: CDR1 DFQATT, CDR2 SNEGSKA (reference sequence). V lost 1 base and J 6 bases, leaving 16 bases between the germline ends. The length of the CDR3 is 15 residues. The CDR3 loop reads CSARGRLIPGNEQFF. The DNA for the CDR3 is TGCAGTGCTAGAGGTCGTCTTATCCCCGGCAATGAGCAGTTCTTC.

The chain recombines TRBV11-1 with TRBJ2-3; D not certain. Trimming stripped 1 base from V and 2 bases from J, with 7 bases between. From germline, CDR1 is SGHAT and CDR2 FQDESV (reference sequence). The CDR3 contains 14 residues. CDR3 bases: TGTGCCAGCAGCTTAGGATTTCTCACAGATACGCAGTATTTT. Residues: CASSLGFLTDTQYF.

This clonotype appeared a few times. The V and J genes are TRBV15 and TRBJ2-6; no clear D gene. Trimming left V 5 bases short and J 0 bases short, with 8 bases between. CDR1 and CDR2 (germline): LNHNV, YYDKDF (reference sequence). There are 15 residues in the CDR3. The CDR3 protein is CATSWRSSGANVLTF. In DNA form, the CDR3 reads TGTGCCACCAGCTGGAGATCCTCTGGGGCCAACGTCCTGACTTTC.

The V gene is TRBV19, the J gene TRBJ1-5; 7 bases are shared with TRBD1. Germline CDR1 and CDR2: LNHDA and SQIVND (reference sequence). Losses at the gene ends were 3 bases for V and 7 bases for J; bases not matched to a gene: 12. The CDR3 runs 16 residues. The CDR3 region is CASSMGRQGRGQPQHF. CDR3 DNA: TGTGCCAGTAGTATGGGTCGACAGGGACGAGGACAGCCCCAGCATTTT.